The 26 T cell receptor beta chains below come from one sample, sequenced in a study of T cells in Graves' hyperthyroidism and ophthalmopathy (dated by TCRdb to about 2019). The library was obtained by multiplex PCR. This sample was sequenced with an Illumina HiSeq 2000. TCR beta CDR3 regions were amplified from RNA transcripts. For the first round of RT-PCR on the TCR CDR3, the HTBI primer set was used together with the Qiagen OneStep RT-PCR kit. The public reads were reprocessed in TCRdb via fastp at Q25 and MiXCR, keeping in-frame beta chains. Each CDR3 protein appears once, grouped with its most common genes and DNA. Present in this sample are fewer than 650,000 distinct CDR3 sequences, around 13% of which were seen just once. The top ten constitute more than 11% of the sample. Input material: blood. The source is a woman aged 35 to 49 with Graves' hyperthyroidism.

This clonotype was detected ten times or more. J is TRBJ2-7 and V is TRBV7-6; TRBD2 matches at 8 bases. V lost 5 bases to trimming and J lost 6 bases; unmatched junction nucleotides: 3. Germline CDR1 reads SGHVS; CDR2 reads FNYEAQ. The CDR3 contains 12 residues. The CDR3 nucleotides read TGTGCCAGCAGCCAGGGGACTAGCGAGCAGTACTTC. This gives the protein CASSQGTSEQYF.

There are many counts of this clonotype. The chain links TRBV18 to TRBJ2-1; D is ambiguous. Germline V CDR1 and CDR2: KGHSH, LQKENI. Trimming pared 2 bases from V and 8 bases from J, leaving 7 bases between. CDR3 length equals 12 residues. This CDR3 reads CASSPTEDEQFF. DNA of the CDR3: TGTGCCAGCTCACCAACAGAGGATGAGCAGTTCTTC. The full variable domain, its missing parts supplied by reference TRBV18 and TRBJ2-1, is NAGVMQNPRHLVRRRGQEARLRCSPMKGHSHVYWYRQLPEEGLKFMVYLQKENIIDESGMPKERFSAEFPKEGPSILRIQQVVRGDSAAYFCASSPTEDEQFFGPGTRLTVL.

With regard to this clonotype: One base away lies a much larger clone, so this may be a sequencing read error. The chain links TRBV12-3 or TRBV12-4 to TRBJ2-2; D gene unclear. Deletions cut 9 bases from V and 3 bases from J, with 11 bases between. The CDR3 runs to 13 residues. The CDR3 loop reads CARSVEDTGELFF. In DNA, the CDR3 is TGTGCCAGAAGCGTTGAGGACACCGGGGAGCTGTTTTTT.

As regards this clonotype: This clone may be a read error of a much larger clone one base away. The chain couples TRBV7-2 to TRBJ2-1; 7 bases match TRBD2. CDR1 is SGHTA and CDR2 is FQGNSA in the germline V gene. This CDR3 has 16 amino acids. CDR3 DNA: TGTGCCTGCAGCTTAGATGGGGGGGTAACCTACAATGAGCAGTTCTTC. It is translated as CACSLDGGVTYNEQFF.

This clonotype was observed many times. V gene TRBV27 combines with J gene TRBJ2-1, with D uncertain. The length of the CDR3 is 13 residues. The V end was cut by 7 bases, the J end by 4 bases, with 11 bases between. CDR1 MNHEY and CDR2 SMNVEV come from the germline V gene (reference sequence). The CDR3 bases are TGTGCCAGCACCCGTGGCGGATACAATGAGCAGTTCTTC. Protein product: CASTRGGYNEQFF.

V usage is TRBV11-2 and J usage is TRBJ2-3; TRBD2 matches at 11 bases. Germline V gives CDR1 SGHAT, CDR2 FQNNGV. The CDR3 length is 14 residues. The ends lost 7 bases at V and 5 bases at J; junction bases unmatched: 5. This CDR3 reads CASTLLAGEDTQYF. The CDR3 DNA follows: TGTGCCAGCACCCTACTAGCGGGAGAAGATACGCAGTATTTT.

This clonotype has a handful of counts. The CDR3 DNA follows: TGTGCCAGCAGTAGCCAATCAACGAGCTCCTATAATTCACCCCTCCACTTT. It translates to CASSSQSTSSYNSPLHF. V and J are TRBV6-1 and TRBJ1-6; D is ambiguous. Germline lookup yields CDR1 MNHNS and CDR2 SASEGT. CDR3 length equals 17 residues. With 5 bases removed from V and 0 bases from J, the gap between germline ends came to 14 bases.

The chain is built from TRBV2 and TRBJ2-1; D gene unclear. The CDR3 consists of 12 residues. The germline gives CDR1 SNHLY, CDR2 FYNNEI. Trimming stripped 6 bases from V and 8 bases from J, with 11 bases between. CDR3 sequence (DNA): TGTGCCAGCAGGAGACAAGAAGATGAGCAGTTCTTC. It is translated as CASRRQEDEQFF.

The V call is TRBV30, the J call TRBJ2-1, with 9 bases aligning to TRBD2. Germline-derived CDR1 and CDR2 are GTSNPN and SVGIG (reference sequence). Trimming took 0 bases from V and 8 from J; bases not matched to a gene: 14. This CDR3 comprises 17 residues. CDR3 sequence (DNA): TGTGCCTGGAGTGTAGGGCGTTTCGCGGGAGGGGACCATGAGCAGTTCTTC. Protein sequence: CAWSVGRFAGGDHEQFF.

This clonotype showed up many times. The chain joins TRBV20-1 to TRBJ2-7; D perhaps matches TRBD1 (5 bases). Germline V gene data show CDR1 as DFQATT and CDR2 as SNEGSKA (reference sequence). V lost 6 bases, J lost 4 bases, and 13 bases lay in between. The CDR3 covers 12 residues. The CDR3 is CSAQAPGYEQYF. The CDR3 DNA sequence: TGCAGTGCCCAAGCCCCAGGGTACGAGCAGTACTTC.

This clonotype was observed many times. CDR3 in amino acids: CASSLDRGGEQYF. Here the CDR3 DNA reads TGTGCCAGCAGCTTAGACAGGGGTGGCGAGCAGTACTTC. J is TRBJ2-7 and V is TRBV11-3; TRBD1 is a possible D gene (6 bases). The CDR3 runs to 13 residues. Germline values: CDR1 SGHNT, CDR2 YENEEA. The germline V and J ends were trimmed by 0 bases and 6 bases, with 9 bases remaining between them. Looking up the rest from reference TRBV11-3 and TRBJ2-7 gives the full variable domain: EAGVVQSPRYKIIEKKQPVAFWCNPISGHNTLYWYLQNLGQGPELLIRYENEEAVDDSQLPKDRFSAERLKGVDSTLKIQPAELGDSAVYLCASSLDRGGEQYFGPGTRLTVT.

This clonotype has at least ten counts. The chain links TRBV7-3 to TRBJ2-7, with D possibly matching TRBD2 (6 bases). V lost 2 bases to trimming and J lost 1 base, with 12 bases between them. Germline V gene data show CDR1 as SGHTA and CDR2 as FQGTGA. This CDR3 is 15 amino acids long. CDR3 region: CASSLGGIDSYEQYF. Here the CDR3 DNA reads TGTGCCAGCAGCTTAGGGGGGATAGATTCCTACGAGCAGTACTTC.

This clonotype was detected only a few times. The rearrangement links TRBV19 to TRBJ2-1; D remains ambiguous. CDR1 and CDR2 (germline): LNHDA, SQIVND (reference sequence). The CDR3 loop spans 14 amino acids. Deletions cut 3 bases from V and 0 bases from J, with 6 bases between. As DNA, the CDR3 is TGTGCCAGTAGTATGAGCCGCTCCTACAATGAGCAGTTCTTC. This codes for CASSMSRSYNEQFF.

CDR3 residues: CASSPRSQGRDGYTF. Written as DNA, the CDR3 is TGTGCCAGCAGCCCGAGATCCCAGGGAAGGGATGGCTACACCTTC. The gene calls are TRBV9 and TRBJ1-2; perhaps TRBD1 as D (5 bases). Germline loops: CDR1 SGDLS, CDR2 YYNGEE. V shed 4 bases and J shed 6 bases, with 19 bases lying between them. CDR3 length equals 15 residues.

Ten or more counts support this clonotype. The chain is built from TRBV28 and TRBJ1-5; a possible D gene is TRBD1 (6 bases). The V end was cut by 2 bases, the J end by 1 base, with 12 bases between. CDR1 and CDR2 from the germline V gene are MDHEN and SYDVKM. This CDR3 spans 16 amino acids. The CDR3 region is CASSLGGGGSNQPQHF. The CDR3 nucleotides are TGTGCCAGCAGTTTAGGTGGGGGCGGGAGCAATCAGCCCCAGCATTTT.

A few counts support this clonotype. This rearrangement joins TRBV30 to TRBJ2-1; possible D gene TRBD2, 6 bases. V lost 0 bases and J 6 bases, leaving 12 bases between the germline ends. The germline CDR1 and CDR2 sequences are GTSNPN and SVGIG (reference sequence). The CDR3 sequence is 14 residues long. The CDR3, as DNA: TGTGCCTGGAGTGTAGGGAGCGGGTCCAATGAGCAGTTCTTC. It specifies CAWSVGSGSNEQFF. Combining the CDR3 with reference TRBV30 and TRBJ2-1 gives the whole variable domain SQTIHQWPATLVQPVGSPLSLECTVEGTSNPNLYWYRQAAGRGLQLLFYSVGIGQISSEVPQNLSASRPQDRQFILSSKKLLLSDSGFYLCAWSVGSGSNEQFFGPGTRLTVL.

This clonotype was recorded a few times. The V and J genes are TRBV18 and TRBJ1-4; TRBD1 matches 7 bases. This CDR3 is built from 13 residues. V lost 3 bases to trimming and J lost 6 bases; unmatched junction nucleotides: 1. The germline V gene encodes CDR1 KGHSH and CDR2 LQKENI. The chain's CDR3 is CASSPTGYEKLFF. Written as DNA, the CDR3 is TGTGCCAGCTCACCGACAGGGTATGAAAAACTGTTTTTT.

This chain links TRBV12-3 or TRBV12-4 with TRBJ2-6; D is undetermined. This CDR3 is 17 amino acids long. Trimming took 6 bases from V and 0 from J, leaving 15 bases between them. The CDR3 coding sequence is TGTGCCAGCAGCCCCAGAAAGAGGTTCTCTGGGGCCAACGTCCTGACTTTC. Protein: CASSPRKRFSGANVLTF.

The CDR3: CASSIPQWGTSGLSSYNEQFF. The CDR3 DNA reads as TGTGCCAGTAGTATACCCCAGTGGGGGACTAGCGGGTTAAGCTCCTACAATGAGCAGTTCTTC. This chain connects TRBV19 to TRBJ2-1; 12 nucleotides align to TRBD2. The germline gives CDR1 LNHDA, CDR2 SQIVND (reference sequence). The CDR3 is 21 amino acids. With V trimmed by 2 bases and J by 0 bases, 14 bases remained unmatched.

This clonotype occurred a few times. The CDR3 DNA sequence: TGTGCCAGCTCACCATCCGCGGGACAGGGAAGCACAGATACGCAGTATTTT. This encodes CASSPSAGQGSTDTQYF. V and J are TRBV18 and TRBJ2-3; 9 bases are shared with TRBD1. CDR1 is KGHSH and CDR2 is LQKENI in the germline V gene. The CDR3 length is 17 residues. Trimming at V came to 2 bases and at J to 0 bases, leaving 6 bases not matched to a gene.

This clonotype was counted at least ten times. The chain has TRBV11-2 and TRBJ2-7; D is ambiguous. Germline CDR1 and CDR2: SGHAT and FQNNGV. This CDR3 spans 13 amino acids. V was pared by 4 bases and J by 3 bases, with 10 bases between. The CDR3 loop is CASSSQDGYEQYF. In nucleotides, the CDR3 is TGTGCCAGCAGCTCGCAGGACGGCTACGAGCAGTACTTC.

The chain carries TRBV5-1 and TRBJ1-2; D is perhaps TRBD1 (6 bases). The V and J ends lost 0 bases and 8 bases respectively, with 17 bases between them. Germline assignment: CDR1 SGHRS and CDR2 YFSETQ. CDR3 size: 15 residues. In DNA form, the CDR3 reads TGCGCCAGCAGCTTGGCCGGTTCGGGGGCGGACGGCTACACCTTC. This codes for CASSLAGSGADGYTF.

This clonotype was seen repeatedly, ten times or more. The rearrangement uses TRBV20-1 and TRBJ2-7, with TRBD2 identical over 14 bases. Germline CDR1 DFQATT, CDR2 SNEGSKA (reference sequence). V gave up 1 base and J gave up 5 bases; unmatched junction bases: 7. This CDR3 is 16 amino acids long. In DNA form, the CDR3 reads TGCAGTGCTAGAGCGGGGACTAGCGGGAGTGACAACGAGCAGTACTTC. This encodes CSARAGTSGSDNEQYF.

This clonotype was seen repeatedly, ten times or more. CDR3 residues: CSARLAQETQYF. The CDR3 bases are TGCAGTGCTAGACTAGCTCAAGAGACCCAGTACTTC. The V call is TRBV20-1, the J call TRBJ2-5, with D possibly matching TRBD2 (5 bases). The CDR3 contains 12 residues. Germline CDR1 and CDR2: DFQATT and SNEGSKA (reference sequence). Between the trimmed V and J ends, which lost 2 bases and 2 bases, there was a span of 6 bases.

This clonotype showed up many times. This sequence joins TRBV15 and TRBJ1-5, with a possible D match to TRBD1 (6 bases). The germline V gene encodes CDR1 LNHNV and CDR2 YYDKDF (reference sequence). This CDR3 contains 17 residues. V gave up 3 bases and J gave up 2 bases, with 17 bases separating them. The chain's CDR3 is CATSRDTNRVGNQPQHF. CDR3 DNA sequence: TGTGCCACCAGCAGGGATACTAACAGGGTTGGCAATCAGCCCCAGCATTTT. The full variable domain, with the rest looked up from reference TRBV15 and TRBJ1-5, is DAMVIQNPRYQVTQFGKPVTLSCSQTLNHNVMYWYQQKSSQAPKLLFHYYDKDFNNEADTPDNFQSRRPNTSFCFLDIRSPGLGDTAMYLCATSRDTNRVGNQPQHFGDGTRLSIL.

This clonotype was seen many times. CDR3 bases: TGTGCCAGCAGTCTCCCCCCGAACACCGGGGAGCTGTTTTTT. It specifies CASSLPPNTGELFF. V usage is TRBV12-3 or TRBV12-4 and J usage is TRBJ2-2; no clear D gene. The V gene lost 5 bases and the J gene lost 0 bases, with 7 bases spanning the gap. The CDR3 is made up of 14 amino acids.